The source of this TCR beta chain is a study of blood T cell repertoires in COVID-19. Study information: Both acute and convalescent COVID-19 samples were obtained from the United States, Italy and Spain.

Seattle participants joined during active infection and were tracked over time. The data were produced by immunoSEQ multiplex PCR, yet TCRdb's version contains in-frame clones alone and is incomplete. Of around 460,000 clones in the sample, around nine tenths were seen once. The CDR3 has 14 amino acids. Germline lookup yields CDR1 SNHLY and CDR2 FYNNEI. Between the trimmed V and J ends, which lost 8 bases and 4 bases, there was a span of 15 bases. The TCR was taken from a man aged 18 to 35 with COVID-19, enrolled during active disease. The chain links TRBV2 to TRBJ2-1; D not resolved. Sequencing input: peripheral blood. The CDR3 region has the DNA TGTGCCAGCGTTCTTGTGGCCAATTACAATGAGCAGTTCTTC. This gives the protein CASVLVANYNEQFF.